Listed below are T cell receptor beta chains from one sample, sequenced in a study of T cell changes during pregnancy in multiple sclerosis. Here immunoSEQ multiplex PCR was the method, and the copy in TCRdb shows in-frame clones only, minus some. The data hold 85,000 to 110,000 clones, with around 91% observed a single time. Here the sequenced sample was peripheral blood, taken after pregnancy. These receptors originate from a female donor with multiple sclerosis, enrolled in a pregnancy study. Each CDR3 is given with its conserved first and last residue. The D gene is left open where the match is weak. Rows may omit the clone size; those that give it use once, few, many or a size class.

v_gene	d_gene	abundance	j_gene	CDR3nt	CDR3aa
TRBV18	NA	once	TRBJ2-7	TGTGCCAGCTCACCCTCTAGGGACAAGAGCTCCTACGAGCAGTACTTC	CASSPSRDKSSYEQYF
TRBV5-1	NA	NA	TRBJ2-7	TGCGCCAGCAGCTTGGGCGGCAGCCTCTCCTACGAGCAGTACTTC	CASSLGGSLSYEQYF
TRBV7-3	TRBD1	NA	TRBJ2-5	TGTGCCAGCAGCTTAGGGGAAACAGGGGTTGGGGAGACCCAGTACTTC	CASSLGETGVGETQYF
TRBV6-6	TRBD2	NA	TRBJ2-7	TGTGCCAGCAGCCCCTCTAGCGGGGTCTCCTACGAGCAGTACTTC	CASSPSSGVSYEQYF
TRBV7-6	NA	NA	TRBJ2-4	TGTGCCAGCAGCTTAGACGCGGGAAAAAACATTCAGTACTTC	CASSLDAGKNIQYF
TRBV7-2	NA	NA	TRBJ1-1	TGTGCCAGCAGAAAAGGACAAACGGGGAACACTGAAGCTTTCTTT	CASRKGQTGNTEAFF
TRBV18	TRBD2	NA	TRBJ2-7	TGTGCCAGCGGGGAGGGAAGGGACGAGCAGTACTTC	CASGEGRDEQYF
TRBV11-1	NA	NA	TRBJ2-2	TGTGCCAGCAGCAGCGGAGGACAGCCCGGGGAGCTGTTTTTT	CASSSGGQPGELFF
TRBV19	NA	NA	TRBJ1-1	TGTGCCAGTAGTATCCCGGGCGGCGTCGGGGACACTGAAGCTTTCTTT	CASSIPGGVGDTEAFF
TRBV10-1	NA	NA	TRBJ1-2	TGCGCCAGCGGGGAGGGAATTGGGTTCTATGGCTACACCTTC	CASGEGIGFYGYTF
TRBV4-3	NA	NA	TRBJ2-3	TGCGCCAGCAGCCACAGGGTAGACACAGATACGCAGTATTTT	CASSHRVDTDTQYF
TRBV28	NA	NA	TRBJ2-7	TGTGCCAGCAGTCACGGGGGTCACCAGTACTTC	CASSHGGHQYF
TRBV2	NA	NA	TRBJ2-2	TGTGCCAGCACCAGCCAGGGAGGGAACACCGGGGAGCTGTTTTTT	CASTSQGGNTGELFF
TRBV18	NA	NA	TRBJ2-7	TGTGCCAGCTCACCAGTGGAGGGCAACGAGCAGTACTTC	CASSPVEGNEQYF
TRBV14	NA	NA	TRBJ2-1	TGTGCCAGCAGCCAAGTTATCAGTCAGGGGCAGTTCTTC	CASSQVISQGQFF
TRBV7-6	NA	NA	TRBJ2-7	TGTGCCAGCAGCTTAGGCCAGGCCGAGCAGTACTTC	CASSLGQAEQYF
TRBV9	TRBD1	NA	TRBJ2-3	TGTGCCAGCAGCCTCCGACAGGGAGACGATACGCAGTATTTT	CASSLRQGDDTQYF
TRBV5-5	NA	NA	TRBJ2-4	TGTGCCAGCAGCTTGGGACAGCAAGGCAAAAACATTCAGTACTTC	CASSLGQQGKNIQYF
TRBV29-1	NA	NA	TRBJ2-7	TGCAGCGCTGGGGCTTCCTACGAGCAGTACTTC	CSAGASYEQYF
TRBV28	TRBD2	NA	TRBJ2-1	TGTGCCAGCCAAACTAGCGGGAGGAGCAATGAGCAGTTCTTC	CASQTSGRSNEQFF
TRBV6-5	NA	NA	TRBJ1-1	TGTGCCAGCAGTTTCACGACAGGAATAATGAACACTGAAGCTTTCTTT	CASSFTTGIMNTEAFF
TRBV5-1	NA	NA	TRBJ2-1	TGCGCCAGCAGCCAAACTAGTTTGGGGGGTAATGAGCAGTTCTTC	CASSQTSLGGNEQFF
TRBV14	NA	NA	TRBJ1-1	TGTGCCAGCAGCCAACAGGGGTTGGGTCGCGTTGAAGCTTTCTTT	CASSQQGLGRVEAFF
TRBV6-5	TRBD1	NA	TRBJ1-1	TGTGCCAGCAGTCCCTGGGGGACAGGGGGGACTGAAGCTTTCTTT	CASSPWGTGGTEAFF
TRBV30	TRBD1	NA	TRBJ2-5	TGTGCCTGGAGTCCGGGACAGATGTACCAAGAGACCCAGTACTTC	CAWSPGQMYQETQYF
TRBV19	NA	NA	TRBJ2-4	TGTGCCAGTAGTATTGTCACAGGTTTAGCCAAAAACATTCAGTACTTC	CASSIVTGLAKNIQYF
TRBV5-1	NA	NA	TRBJ2-2	TGCGCCAGCAGCTTGACAGGGTCCACCGGGGAGCTGTTTTTT	CASSLTGSTGELFF
TRBV27	NA	NA	TRBJ2-2	TGTGCCAGCAGGGATACAGGGCGCGGGGAGCTGTTTTTT	CASRDTGRGELFF
TRBV2	TRBD1	NA	TRBJ1-5	TGTGCCAGCAGTGGAGACAGGGTGAGCAATCAGCCCCAGCATTTT	CASSGDRVSNQPQHF
TRBV5-1	NA	NA	TRBJ2-1	TGCGCCAGCAGCTTTACAGGGTCCCATGAGCAGTTCTTC	CASSFTGSHEQFF
TRBV4-1	NA	NA	TRBJ2-7	TGCGCCAGCAGCCAAGCCGGCGAGCAGTACTTC	CASSQAGEQYF
TRBV6-4	TRBD2	NA	TRBJ2-1	TGTGCCAGCAGTGACTCGACTAGCGGTGAGCAGTTCTTC	CASSDSTSGEQFF
TRBV6-1	TRBD1	once	TRBJ2-2	TGTGCCAGCGGCCCCGGGACAGGCTACACCGGGGAGCTGTTTTTT	CASGPGTGYTGELFF
TRBV29-1	TRBD1	NA	TRBJ1-5	TGCAGCGTCATGGCAGGACAGGGGCTCAATCAGCCCCAGCATTTT	CSVMAGQGLNQPQHF
TRBV2	NA	NA	TRBJ1-2	TGTGCCAGCACGCGAGGACCGGAGGGTGGTGGCTACACCTTC	CASTRGPEGGGYTF
TRBV7-9	TRBD1	once	TRBJ1-6	TGTGCCAGCAGCCTAGGGACAGGGGCGGACCGTAATTCACCCCTCCACTTT	CASSLGTGADRNSPLHF
TRBV5-1	NA	NA	TRBJ2-7	TGCGCCAGCAGCTTGCCTGGGGGGACTCCCAACTTC	CASSLPGGTPNF
TRBV7-2	NA	NA	TRBJ2-7	TGTGCCAGCAGCTTAGCGGTGGGGAGCTCCTACGAGCAGTACTTC	CASSLAVGSSYEQYF
TRBV4-3	TRBD2	once	TRBJ2-1	TGCGCCAGCAGCCAAGATGTGGGGGGGTCCTACAATGAGCAGTTCTTC	CASSQDVGGSYNEQFF
TRBV6-5	TRBD1	once	TRBJ2-7	TGTGCCAGCAGGACAGGGAAACCCTACGAGCAGTACTTC	CASRTGKPYEQYF
TRBV7-9	NA	NA	TRBJ1-2	TGTGCCAGCAGCTTCGGACTCAATGGGCTGCGATATGGCTACACCTTC	CASSFGLNGLRYGYTF